The 25 T cell receptor beta chains below all came from one sample that was sequenced in a study of radiotherapy plus CTLA-4 blockade in lung cancer. Sequencing used immunoSEQ multiplex PCR; TCRdb keeps in-frame clones, though not all of them. The sample consists of approximately 94,000 clones, roughly 80% of them appearing once. This material consisted of peripheral blood, taken from a patient treated with radiotherapy plus ipilimumab. The receptors here all came from a human donor with non-small cell lung cancer that progressed on radiotherapy plus ipilimumab.

This clone was counted at least ten times. The genes are TRBV5-1 and TRBJ2-1, with 14 positions matching TRBD2. The V and J ends lost 4 bases and 8 bases, in that order; junction bases with no gene match: 17. The CDR3 sequence is 19 residues long. Germline-derived CDR1 and CDR2 are SGHRS and YFSETQ. The CDR3 region is CASSPRPGTSGSPRDEQFF. Written as DNA, the CDR3 is TGCGCCAGCAGCCCTCGTCCCGGGACTAGCGGGAGCCCCAGGGATGAGCAGTTCTTC.

The chain is built from TRBV5-1 and TRBJ2-5; TRBD2 agrees at 7 bases. Losses at the gene ends were 4 bases for V and 0 bases for J; bases not matched to a gene: 9. Germline loops: CDR1 SGHRS, CDR2 YFSETQ. This CDR3 has 16 residues. CDR3 in amino acids: CASSPSSGRYQETQYF. The CDR3 DNA reads TGCGCCAGCAGCCCTTCTAGCGGCAGGTACCAAGAGACCCAGTACTTC.

This chain links TRBV2 with TRBJ2-5; D possibly matches TRBD1 or TRBD2 (7 bases each). Trimming stripped 4 bases from V and 1 base from J, with 13 bases between. Per germline, CDR1 SNHLY and CDR2 FYNNEI. The CDR3 contains 15 residues. The CDR3, as DNA: TGTGCCAGCAGTGCAGGGGGGGCAAGCCAAGAGACCCAGTACTTC. Its translation: CASSAGGASQETQYF.

V gene TRBV7-2 combines with J gene TRBJ2-7, with no clear D. The CDR3 sequence is 18 residues long. CDR1 SGHTA and CDR2 FQGNSA come from the germline V gene. The V gene lost 0 bases and the J gene lost 6 bases, with 24 bases spanning the gap. This CDR3 reads CASSLASPRSSAPREQYF. DNA for the CDR3: TGTGCCAGCAGCTTAGCGTCCCCCCGCTCGAGTGCCCCCCGCGAGCAGTACTTC.

The chain is built from TRBV15 and TRBJ1-4; TRBD1 matches 9 bases. The CDR3 has 16 residues. The V and J ends lost 2 bases and 5 bases, in that order; junction bases with no gene match: 6. In germline, CDR1 is LNHNV, CDR2 YYDKDF (reference sequence). CDR3 bases: TGTGCCACCAGCAGACGTCCGGGACAGGGAAATGAAAAACTGTTTTTT. Protein: CATSRRPGQGNEKLFF.

This clone was observed once. V usage is TRBV5-1 and J usage is TRBJ2-3; D may correspond to TRBD1 or TRBD2 (5 bases each). Deletions cut 3 bases from V and 3 bases from J, with 14 bases between. Germline V CDR1 and CDR2: SGHRS, YFSETQ. The CDR3 covers 15 residues. The CDR3 reads CASSSAGAETDTQYF. The DNA of the CDR3 is TGCGCCAGCAGCTCCGCCGGGGCAGAAACAGATACGCAGTATTTT.

The chain combines TRBV11-2 with TRBJ2-1; 9 nucleotides line up with TRBD1. The ends lost 5 bases at V and 1 base at J; junction bases unmatched: 15. The germline gives CDR1 SGHAT, CDR2 FQNNGV. This CDR3 is 19 amino acids long. The CDR3 region has the DNA TGTGCCAGCAGCCTGAACCCGGGACAGGGTTTCAAATCCTACAATGAGCAGTTCTTC. Translation gives CASSLNPGQGFKSYNEQFF.

The rearrangement joins TRBV9 to TRBJ1-3; unclear D gene. The CDR3 consists of 14 residues. V was trimmed by 5 bases and J by 1 base, leaving 10 bases between them. CDR1 and CDR2 from the germline V gene are SGDLS and YYNGEE. Written as DNA, the CDR3 is TGTGCCAGCAGTGGGTGGGAATCTGGAAACACCATATATTTT. Protein sequence: CASSGWESGNTIYF.

The chain joins TRBV4-2 to TRBJ1-1, with no clear D. This CDR3 is 15 amino acids long. Deletions cut 4 bases from V and 3 bases from J, with 15 bases between. Per the germline V gene, CDR1 is LGHNA and CDR2 is YNFKEQ. CDR3 nucleotide sequence: TGTGCCAGCAGCCTATGGACGGACGGTCACACTGAAGCTTTCTTT. Translated: CASSLWTDGHTEAFF.

The rearrangement uses TRBV1 and TRBJ2-2; the DNA was not compared with TRBD1, the D call given in the table. TRBV1 is recorded as a pseudogene. This CDR3 has 14 amino acids. CDR3 sequence (DNA): TGCACCAGCAGCCAAGAGTCAGGAACCGGGGAGCTGTTTTTT. This gives the protein CTSSQESGTGELFF.

This chain joins TRBV29-1 and TRBJ2-1; D is tentatively TRBD1 or TRBD2 (5 bases each). Germline V gene lookup returns CDR1 SQVTM and CDR2 ANQGSEA. CDR3 size: 11 residues. V lost 4 bases and J lost 6, with 7 bases in between. CDR3 in amino acids: CSVGGINEQFF. Written as DNA, the CDR3 is TGCAGCGTTGGGGGGATCAATGAGCAGTTCTTC.

J is TRBJ2-1 and V is TRBV27; no clear D. Germline V gives CDR1 MNHEY, CDR2 SMNVEV (reference sequence). The CDR3 totals 14 residues. The V end lost 4 bases, the J end lost 0 bases, and 7 bases lay between the germline ends. DNA for the CDR3: TGTGCCAGCAGTTCCCGTAGCTCCTACAATGAGCAGTTCTTC. It codes for CASSSRSSYNEQFF.

This chain uses TRBV7-8 with TRBJ2-1; weak D call: TRBD2 (6 bases). This CDR3 has 14 amino acids. Germline lookup yields CDR1 SGHVS and CDR2 FQNEAQ. V shed 5 bases and J shed 9 bases, with 17 bases lying between them. The CDR3 reads CASSPPGLNPEQFF. CDR3 bases: TGTGCCAGCAGCCCACCGGGACTCAACCCTGAGCAGTTCTTC.

This chain uses TRBV7-8 with TRBJ1-2; D gene unclear. Trimming left V 4 bases short and J 8 bases short, with 23 bases between. This CDR3 has 16 residues. Per germline, CDR1 SGHVS and CDR2 FQNEAQ. CDR3 amino acids: CASSSQRDLHLWGYTF. The CDR3 DNA reads TGTGCCAGCAGCTCCCAAAGAGACCTGCATTTGTGGGGCTACACCTTC. The full variable domain, its missing parts supplied by reference TRBV7-8 and TRBJ1-2, is GAGVSQSPRYKVAKRGQDVALRCDPISGHVSLFWYQQALGQGPEFLTYFQNEAQLDKSGLPSDRFFAERPEGSVSTLKIQRTQQEDSAVYLCASSSQRDLHLWGYTFGSGTRLTVV.

The chain employs TRBV11-2 and TRBJ2-2; D remains unclear. Germline-derived CDR1 and CDR2 are SGHAT and FQNNGV. The CDR3 is 15 residues long. V lost 4 bases and J lost 1, with 10 bases in between. Written as DNA, the CDR3 is TGTGCCAGCAGCTACCGACTGCAGAACACCGGGGAGCTGTTTTTT. It yields the protein CASSYRLQNTGELFF. The variable domain in full, with the rest retrieved from reference TRBV11-2 and TRBJ2-2, is EAGVAQSPRYKIIEKRQSVAFWCNPISGHATLYWYQQILGQGPKLLIQFQNNGVVDDSQLPKDRFSAERLKGVDSTLKIQPAKLEDSAVYLCASSYRLQNTGELFFGEGSRLTVL.

The chain employs TRBV13 and TRBJ2-5; TRBD1 might be the D (5 bases). The CDR3 length is 14 residues. With 1 base removed from V and 5 bases from J, the gap between germline ends came to 11 bases. The germline CDR1 and CDR2 sequences are PRHDT and FYEKMQ (reference sequence). The CDR3: CASSLATGGETQYF. CDR3 nucleotide sequence: TGTGCCAGCAGCTTAGCAACAGGTGGGGAGACCCAGTACTTC.

The chain joins TRBV6-1 to TRBJ1-2, with D possibly TRBD1 on 6 matching bases. Germline assignment: CDR1 MNHNS and CDR2 SASEGT. The V end was cut by 0 bases, the J end by 4 bases, with 15 bases between. The CDR3 contains 16 residues. This chain's CDR3 is CASSEAPVEGGYGYTF. CDR3 DNA sequence: TGTGCCAGCAGTGAAGCGCCGGTAGAAGGGGGCTATGGCTACACCTTC.

The chain has TRBV7-9 and TRBJ2-5; 7 bases line up with TRBD2. After removal of 1 base from V and 4 bases from J, the junction contained 6 bases not matched to a gene. The germline V gene encodes CDR1 SEHNR and CDR2 FQNEAQ (reference sequence). There are 15 residues in the CDR3. CDR3 in DNA: TGTGCCAGCAGCTTAGTTGGGTTAGCGGGAGAGACCCAGTACTTC. Encoded protein: CASSLVGLAGETQYF.

The chain carries TRBV19 and TRBJ2-7; D may be TRBD2 (6 bases). CDR1 LNHDA and CDR2 SQIVND come from the germline V gene (reference sequence). The CDR3 is 15 amino acids. Deletions cut 3 bases from V and 3 bases from J, with 15 bases between. DNA of the CDR3: TGTGCCAGTAGTATCGGGGGAAACTCGTACTACGAGCAGTACTTC. Protein: CASSIGGNSYYEQYF.

The chain links TRBV11-2 to TRBJ2-3, with TRBD1 matching over 10 bases. Germline lookup yields CDR1 SGHAT and CDR2 FQNNGV. The CDR3 length is 13 residues. Unmatched junction bases numbered 2, after V lost 5 bases and J lost 6 bases. As DNA, the CDR3 is TGTGCCAGCAGCCCGGACAGGGGGGATACGCAGTATTTT. Amino acids: CASSPDRGDTQYF.

The CDR3 region is CASSDWDRVLNQPQHF. For the CDR3, the DNA is TGTGCCAGCAGTGATTGGGACAGGGTTCTCAATCAGCCCCAGCATTTT. J is TRBJ1-5 and V is TRBV6-4, with 9 bases lining up with TRBD1. CDR3 length equals 16 residues. Germline V gene sequence: CDR1 MRHNA, CDR2 SNTAGT. V dropped 3 bases and J dropped 3; count of bases not matched to a gene: 6.

This sequence joins TRBV5-1 and TRBJ2-2, with 16 bases lining up with TRBD2. The CDR3 covers 18 residues. J lost 5 bases, V lost 4 bases, and 8 bases had no gene match. Per the germline V gene, CDR1 is SGHRS and CDR2 is YFSETQ. CDR3: CASSPGLAGGPGTGELFF. The DNA for the CDR3 is TGCGCCAGCAGCCCGGGACTAGCGGGAGGGCCCGGGACCGGGGAGCTGTTTTTT.

This chain uses TRBV5-1 with TRBJ2-1; 7 bases map to TRBD2. The trim removed 2 bases at V and 1 base at J, leaving 6 bases unmatched. Germline lookup yields CDR1 SGHRS and CDR2 YFSETQ. The CDR3 has 16 amino acids. CDR3 loop: CASSLLGRGSYNEQFF. CDR3 nucleotides: TGCGCCAGCAGCTTACTAGGGCGGGGGTCCTACAATGAGCAGTTCTTC. Complete variable domain (other parts from reference TRBV5-1 and TRBJ2-1): KAGVTQTPRYLIKTRGQQVTLSCSPISGHRSVSWYQQTPGQGLQFLFEYFSETQRNKGNFPGRFSGRQFSNSRSEMNVSTLELGDSALYLCASSLLGRGSYNEQFFGPGTRLTVL.

In regard to this clone: This specimen includes other DNA sequences encoding the same CDR3. The chain employs TRBV11-2 and TRBJ2-1; 11 nucleotides line up with TRBD2. Germline values: CDR1 SGHAT, CDR2 FQNNGV. V dropped 3 bases and J dropped 7; count of bases not matched to a gene: 5. CDR3 length: 15 residues. The DNA of the CDR3 is TGTGCCAGCAGCTTCACTAGCGGGAGAGGGAATGAGCAGTTCTTC. This translates into CASSFTSGRGNEQFF.

The chain carries TRBV28 and TRBJ2-4, with D hard to call. The CDR3 totals 13 residues. The germline V gene encodes CDR1 MDHEN and CDR2 SYDVKM. V dropped 5 bases and J dropped 9 bases, with 14 bases sitting between them. The CDR3 nucleotides read TGTGCCAGCAGTAGGGTGACCCCAGGCATTCAGTACTTC. This gives the protein CASSRVTPGIQYF.